These 5 T cell receptor beta chains were all obtained from the same sample, sequenced in a study of T-cell reconstitution after alpha-beta-depleted transplantation in children. The TCRbeta library incorporated unique molecular identifiers. Each CDR3 protein is one row after TCRdb ran MiXCR on the PCR reads. The sample includes 250,000 to 400,000 distinct CDR3 sequences, around 25% of them seen just once. Sequencing used PBMCs, mostly from graft donor cells, obtained 180 days after TCRalphabeta/CD19-depleted stem cell transplant. The receptors derive from a male patient under 18 who had a stem cell transplant for acute lymphoblastic leukemia, so the T cells may come from the graft donor.

The chain couples TRBV20-1 to TRBJ1-1; unclear D gene. The CDR3 has 16 residues. V was trimmed by 6 bases and J by 0 bases, leaving 20 bases between them. The germline V gene encodes CDR1 DFQATT and CDR2 SNEGSKA (reference sequence). CDR3 sequence: CSAPPSHSSMNTEAFF. CDR3 nucleotide sequence: TGCAGTGCACCTCCTAGCCATTCTTCTATGAACACTGAAGCTTTCTTT.

This rearrangement joins TRBV4-2 to TRBJ2-1; D perhaps matches TRBD2 (6 bases). V lost 4 bases to trimming and J lost 10 bases, with 8 bases between them. This CDR3 comprises 11 residues. Germline-derived CDR1 and CDR2 are LGHNA and YNFKEQ. CDR3 coding DNA: TGTGCCAGCAGCCGCGGGACCGAGCAGTTCTTC. Protein product: CASSRGTEQFF.

This clonotype was seen a few times. The chain employs TRBV5-1 and TRBJ2-3; possibly TRBD1 for D (6 bases). Trimming removed 7 bases at V and 4 bases at J, with 13 bases between. Germline-derived CDR1 and CDR2 are SGHRS and YFSETQ. This CDR3 has 13 residues. The CDR3 sequence is CASWPTGADTQYF. Here the CDR3 DNA reads TGCGCCAGCTGGCCGACAGGCGCAGATACGCAGTATTTT.

This chain uses TRBV7-3 with TRBJ1-2; D remains unclear. Trimming shortened V by 0 bases and J by 0 bases, and 8 bases separated the two germline ends. The V gene's germline CDR1 is SGHTA and CDR2 FQGTGA. The CDR3 sequence is 15 residues long. CDR3 nucleotide sequence: TGTGCCAGCAGCTTAACCGCCGGAGCTAACTATGGCTACACCTTC. It is translated as CASSLTAGANYGYTF. The entire variable domain, with the rest obtained from reference TRBV7-3 and TRBJ1-2, is as follows: GAGVSQTPSNKVTEKGKYVELRCDPISGHTALYWYRQSLGQGPEFLIYFQGTGAADDSGLPNDRFFAVRPEGSVSTLKIQRTERGDSAVYLCASSLTAGANYGYTFGSGTRLTVV.

The chain uses TRBV10-3 and TRBJ2-2, with D perhaps matching TRBD1 (5 bases). CDR3 length: 15 residues. Trimming took 4 bases from V and 2 from J, leaving 11 bases between them. Germline V gene lookup returns CDR1 ENHRY and CDR2 SYGVKD. Here the CDR3 DNA reads TGTGCCATCAGTGGGGCAGGGTCAAACACCGGGGAGCTGTTTTTT. Its translation: CAISGAGSNTGELFF.